This T cell receptor (beta chain) comes out of a study of Ad26.COV2.S vaccination and SARS-CoV-2 variants. Study as a whole: Each vaccinee took Ad26.COV2.S intramuscularly, once or twice 56 days apart.

As to treatment: some 20 received Ad26.COV2.S at low or high dose, single or two shots; about 5 received placebo; per-sample allocation not given. Collection of samples fell on day 63 after the first vaccine or placebo injection. Sequencing was performed with immunoSEQ multiplex PCR; in TCRdb, only in-frame clones are kept and a portion is missing. The sample holds 400,000 to 500,000 clones; 85% to 90% are singletons and the top ten take just over 2.5%. There are a few counts of this clone. Germline loops: CDR1 LNHDA, CDR2 SQIVND (reference sequence). The V end was cut by 1 base, the J end by 2 bases, with 8 bases between. The CDR3 covers 14 residues.

The TCR sequence derives from a person between 18 and 60 years old who received the Ad26.COV2.S COVID-19 vaccine or a placebo. The material sequenced was peripheral blood, taken in a trial of Ad26.COV2.S vaccine versus placebo. This chain joins TRBV19 and TRBJ1-2, with a tentative D call TRBD1 (6 bases). CDR3 sequence: CASSIGRGNYGYTF. CDR3 in DNA: TGTGCCAGTAGTATAGGCAGGGGCAACTATGGCTACACCTTC.